This T cell receptor (beta chain) appears in the sequencing data of a study of lymphopenia after photon versus proton radiotherapy. As for this clone: Its specificity is unknown.

Findings of the study overall: Only patients who died were analyzed for survival; proton advantage is unproven. After the lymphocyte nadir, photon-treated repertoires showed oligoclonal expansion, especially of CD8+ Temra cells.

The CDR3 has 14 residues. V gave up 1 base and J gave up 8 bases, with 15 bases separating them. Germline CDR1 reads GTSNPN; CDR2 reads SVGIG (reference sequence). The assay was immunoSEQ multiplex PCR, and TCRdb's table has in-frame clones only and misses some. The sample lists 65,000 to 75,000 clones; over 80% were seen once. Sequencing was performed on peripheral blood, taken from a patient treated with proton-based radiotherapy. This TCR was sampled from an elderly man with esophageal cancer. V is TRBV30 and J is TRBJ1-3, with D maybe TRBD1 (5 bases). CDR3 region: CAWSGGDAGDTIYF. CDR3 DNA sequence: TGTGCCTGGAGTGGCGGGGACGCCGGGGACACCATATATTTT. Full variable domain (rest looked up from reference TRBV30 and TRBJ1-3): SQTIHQWPATLVQPVGSPLSLECTVEGTSNPNLYWYRQAAGRGLQLLFYSVGIGQISSEVPQNLSASRPQDRQFILSSKKLLLSDSGFYLCAWSGGDAGDTIYFGEGSWLTVV.